The rows below give T cell receptor beta chains drawn from one sample of a study of shared clonotypes between healthy human individuals. Assay: immunoSEQ multiplex PCR; the TCRdb copy retains only in-frame clones and omits some. This sample has approximately 2.5 million clones, with just over 90% found just once. Sequencing was done on a sample of naive CD4+ T cells sorted from blood. These receptors were taken from a man between 18 and 29 years old in good health. CDR3s include the opening cysteine and the closing phenylalanine or tryptophan. The D gene is left open where the match is weak.

J gene: TRBJ1-3
D gene: .
V gene: TRBV2
CDR3 protein: CASRPDSGNTIYF
CDR3 DNA: TGTGCCAGCCGACCGGACTCTGGAAACACCATATATTTT

J gene: TRBJ2-7
D gene: TRBD1
V gene: TRBV6-5
CDR3 protein: CASSSTGDEQYF
CDR3 DNA: TGTGCCAGCAGTTCCACAGGGGACGAGCAGTACTTC

J gene: TRBJ2-5
D gene: TRBD1
V gene: TRBV18
CDR3 protein: CASSPGQEQETQYF
CDR3 DNA: TGTGCCAGCTCACCCGGACAGGAACAAGAGACCCAGTACTTC

J gene: TRBJ2-7
D gene: TRBD1
V gene: TRBV5-1
CDR3 protein: CASSWTGDRDGEQYF
CDR3 DNA: TGCGCCAGCAGCTGGACTGGGGACAGGGATGGCGAGCAGTACTTC

J gene: TRBJ2-3
D gene: TRBD2
V gene: TRBV7-6
CDR3 protein: CASSLVAGGTDTQYF
CDR3 DNA: TGTGCCAGCAGCTTAGTGGCGGGAGGAACGGATACGCAGTATTTT

J gene: TRBJ2-2
D gene: .
V gene: TRBV5-1
CDR3 protein: CASSLSGGGATGELFF
CDR3 DNA: TGCGCCAGCAGCTTGTCGGGAGGGGGCGCGACCGGGGAGCTGTTTTTT

J gene: TRBJ1-3
D gene: .
V gene: TRBV23-1
CDR3 protein: CASSQPLSCSGNTIYF
CDR3 DNA: TGCGCCAGCAGTCAACCCTTGTCTTGCTCTGGAAACACCATATATTTT

J gene: TRBJ1-4
D gene: .
V gene: TRBV18
CDR3 protein: CASSGDRLEANEKLFF
CDR3 DNA: TGTGCCAGCTCGGGGGACCGACTGGAAGCTAATGAAAAACTGTTTTTT

J gene: TRBJ1-3
D gene: TRBD1
V gene: TRBV7-8
CDR3 protein: CASTLRRQGLVDSGNTIYF
CDR3 DNA: TGTGCCAGCACCCTTCGCAGACAGGGACTCGTTGACTCTGGAAACACCATATATTTT

J gene: TRBJ2-4
D gene: TRBD1
V gene: TRBV13
CDR3 protein: CASSLRGQGFKNIQYF
CDR3 DNA: TGTGCCAGCAGCCTCAGGGGGCAGGGGTTCAAAAACATTCAGTACTTC

J gene: TRBJ2-7
D gene: TRBD1
V gene: TRBV5-1
CDR3 protein: CASSPDRGSSYEQYF
CDR3 DNA: TGCGCCAGCAGCCCCGACAGGGGCTCTTCCTACGAGCAGTACTTC

J gene: TRBJ2-7
D gene: TRBD1
V gene: TRBV2
CDR3 protein: CASQTGGRNEQYF
CDR3 DNA: TGTGCCAGCCAAACAGGGGGCAGAAACGAGCAGTACTTC

J gene: TRBJ1-1
D gene: .
V gene: TRBV7-3
CDR3 protein: CASSTGGPNTEAFF
CDR3 DNA: TGTGCCAGCAGTACCGGGGGGCCGAACACTGAAGCTTTCTTT

J gene: TRBJ1-4
D gene: .
V gene: TRBV18
CDR3 protein: CASSPLDSNEKLFF
CDR3 DNA: TGTGCCAGCTCACCACTCGACAGTAATGAAAAACTGTTTTTT

J gene: TRBJ2-3
D gene: TRBD1
V gene: TRBV7-3
CDR3 protein: CASSPGTGRTDTQYF
CDR3 DNA: TGTGCCAGCAGCCCTGGGACAGGGCGCACAGATACGCAGTATTTT

J gene: TRBJ2-2
D gene: .
V gene: TRBV4-1
CDR3 protein: CASSQESAANTGELFF
CDR3 DNA: TGCGCCAGCAGCCAAGAAAGCGCCGCGAACACCGGGGAGCTGTTTTTT